This record covers a single T cell receptor beta chain. The CDR3 contains 14 residues. V shed 5 bases and J shed 10 bases, with 15 bases lying between them. In germline, CDR1 is SGHAT, CDR2 FQDESV (reference sequence). The entry originates in a study of blood T cell repertoires in COVID-19. Sequencing was performed with immunoSEQ multiplex PCR; in TCRdb, only in-frame clones are kept and a portion is missing. The table includes some 230,000 clones, roughly 84% detected once. The material sequenced was peripheral blood. This sequence originates from a woman aged 45-65 years with acute or convalescent COVID-19. The chain is built from TRBV11-1 and TRBJ1-6, with D possibly matching TRBD1 (6 bases). The CDR3 DNA sequence: TGTGCCAGCAGCGCAAGACAGGCGATCTCACCCCTCCACTTT. Protein product: CASSARQAISPLHF.